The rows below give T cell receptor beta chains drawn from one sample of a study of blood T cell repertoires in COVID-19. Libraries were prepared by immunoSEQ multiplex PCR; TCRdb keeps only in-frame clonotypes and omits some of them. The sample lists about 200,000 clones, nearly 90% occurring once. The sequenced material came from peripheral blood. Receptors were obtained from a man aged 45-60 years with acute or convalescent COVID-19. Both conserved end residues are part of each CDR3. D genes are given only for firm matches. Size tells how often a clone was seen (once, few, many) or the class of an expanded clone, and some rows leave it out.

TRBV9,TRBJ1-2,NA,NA,CASNNGQGNYGYTF,TGTGCCAGCAATAATGGACAAGGAAACTATGGCTACACCTTC
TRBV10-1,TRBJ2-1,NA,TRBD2,CASRASGTQGEQFF,TGCGCCAGCAGGGCTAGCGGGACCCAGGGTGAGCAGTTCTTC
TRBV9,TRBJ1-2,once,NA,CASSVGRETNYGYTF,TGTGCCAGCAGCGTAGGGAGGGAAACTAACTATGGCTACACCTTC
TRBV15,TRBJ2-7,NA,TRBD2,CATSRGGLAGLSYEQYF,TGTGCCACCAGCAGAGGAGGACTAGCGGGCCTCTCCTACGAGCAGTACTTC
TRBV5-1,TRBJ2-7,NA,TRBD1,CASSLLGQGPYEQYF,TGCGCCAGCAGCTTGTTAGGACAGGGACCCTACGAGCAGTACTTC
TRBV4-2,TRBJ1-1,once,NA,CASTQSRVTEAFF,TGTGCCAGCACTCAAAGCAGGGTCACTGAAGCTTTCTTT
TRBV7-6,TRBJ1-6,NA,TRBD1,CASSSRSGGGGSPLHF,TGTGCCAGCAGCAGCAGATCAGGGGGAGGAGGTTCACCCCTCCACTTT
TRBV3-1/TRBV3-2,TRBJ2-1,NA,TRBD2,CASSQVTSGLTSSYNEQFF,TGTGCCAGCAGCCAAGTAACTAGCGGGCTTACAAGCTCCTACAATGAGCAGTTCTTC
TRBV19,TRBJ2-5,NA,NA,CASRDRGQETQYF,TGTGCCAGTAGGGACCGGGGCCAAGAGACCCAGTACTTC
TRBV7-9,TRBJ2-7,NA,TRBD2,CASSLRGGTQAYEQYF,TGTGCCAGCAGCCTGAGGGGAGGGACTCAGGCCTACGAGCAGTACTTC
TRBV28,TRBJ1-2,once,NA,CASSLTPRPHGYTF,TGTGCCAGCAGTTTAACGCCGCGGCCGCATGGCTACACCTTC
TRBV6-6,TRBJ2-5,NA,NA,CASSYSGLQETQYF,TGTGCCAGCAGTTACTCGGGCTTGCAAGAGACCCAGTACTTC